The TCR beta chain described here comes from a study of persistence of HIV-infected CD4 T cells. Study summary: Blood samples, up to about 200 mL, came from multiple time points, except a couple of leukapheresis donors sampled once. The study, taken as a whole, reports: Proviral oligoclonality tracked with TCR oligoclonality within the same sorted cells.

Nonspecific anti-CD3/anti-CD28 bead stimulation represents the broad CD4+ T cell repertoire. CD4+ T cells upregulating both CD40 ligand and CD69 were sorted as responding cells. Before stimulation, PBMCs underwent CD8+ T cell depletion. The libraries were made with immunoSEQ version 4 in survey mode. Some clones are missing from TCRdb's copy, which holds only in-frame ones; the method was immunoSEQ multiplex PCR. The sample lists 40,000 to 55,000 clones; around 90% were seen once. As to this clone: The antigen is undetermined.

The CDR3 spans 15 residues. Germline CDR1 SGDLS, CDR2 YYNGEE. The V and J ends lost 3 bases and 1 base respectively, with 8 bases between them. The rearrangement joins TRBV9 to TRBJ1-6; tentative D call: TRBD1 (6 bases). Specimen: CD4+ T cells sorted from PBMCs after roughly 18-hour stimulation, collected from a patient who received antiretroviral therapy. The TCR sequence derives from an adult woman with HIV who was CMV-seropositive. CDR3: CASSEGGSYNSPLHF. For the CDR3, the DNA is TGTGCCAGCAGCGAGGGGGGGTCCTATAATTCACCCCTCCACTTT.